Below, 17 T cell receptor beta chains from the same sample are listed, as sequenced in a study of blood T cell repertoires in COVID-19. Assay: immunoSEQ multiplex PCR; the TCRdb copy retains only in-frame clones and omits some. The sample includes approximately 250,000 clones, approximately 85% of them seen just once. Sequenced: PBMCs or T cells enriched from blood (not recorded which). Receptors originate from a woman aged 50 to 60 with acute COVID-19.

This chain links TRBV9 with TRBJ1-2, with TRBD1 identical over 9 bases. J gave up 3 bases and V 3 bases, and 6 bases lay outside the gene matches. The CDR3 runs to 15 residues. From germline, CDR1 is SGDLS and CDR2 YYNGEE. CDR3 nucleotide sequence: TGTGCCAGCAGCGCACAGGGGGCGGCGGACTATGGCTACACCTTC. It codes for CASSAQGAADYGYTF.

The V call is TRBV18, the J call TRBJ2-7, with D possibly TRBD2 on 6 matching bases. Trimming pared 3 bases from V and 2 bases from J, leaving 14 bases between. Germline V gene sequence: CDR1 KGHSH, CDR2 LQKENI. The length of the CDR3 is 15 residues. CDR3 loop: CASSPRDSLTYEQYF. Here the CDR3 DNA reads TGTGCCAGCTCACCCCGGGACTCACTCACCTACGAGCAGTACTTC.

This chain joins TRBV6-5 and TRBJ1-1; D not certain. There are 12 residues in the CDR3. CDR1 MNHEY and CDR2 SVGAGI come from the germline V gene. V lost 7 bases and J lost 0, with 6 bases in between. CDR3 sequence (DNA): TGTGCCAGCAACCAGGTGAACACTGAAGCTTTCTTT. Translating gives CASNQVNTEAFF.

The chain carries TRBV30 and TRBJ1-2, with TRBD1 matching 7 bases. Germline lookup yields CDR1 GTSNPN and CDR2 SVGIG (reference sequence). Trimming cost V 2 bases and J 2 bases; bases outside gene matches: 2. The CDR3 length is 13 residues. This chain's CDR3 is CAWSPTGNYGYTF. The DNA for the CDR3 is TGTGCCTGGAGTCCGACAGGGAACTATGGCTACACCTTC.

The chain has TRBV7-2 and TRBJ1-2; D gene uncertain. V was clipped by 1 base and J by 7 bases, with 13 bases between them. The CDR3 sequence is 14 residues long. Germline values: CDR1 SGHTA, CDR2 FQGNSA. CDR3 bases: TGTGCCAGCAGCTTAGTAAGTCAGGAACGTGGCTACACCTTC. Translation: CASSLVSQERGYTF.

CDR3: CASSPGRNNEQFF. CDR3 DNA: TGTGCCAGCTCACCAGGCAGGAACAATGAGCAGTTCTTC. The V and J genes are TRBV18 and TRBJ2-1; D is unresolved. V was clipped by 2 bases and J by 5 bases, with 7 bases between them. The CDR3 extends over 13 amino acids. The germline gives CDR1 KGHSH, CDR2 LQKENI.

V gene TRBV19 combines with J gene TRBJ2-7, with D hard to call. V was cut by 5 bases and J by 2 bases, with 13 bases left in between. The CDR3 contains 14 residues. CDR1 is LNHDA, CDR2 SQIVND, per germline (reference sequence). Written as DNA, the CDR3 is TGTGCCAGTAGTTCTCGTTCGTGGCCCTACGAGCAGTACTTC. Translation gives CASSSRSWPYEQYF.

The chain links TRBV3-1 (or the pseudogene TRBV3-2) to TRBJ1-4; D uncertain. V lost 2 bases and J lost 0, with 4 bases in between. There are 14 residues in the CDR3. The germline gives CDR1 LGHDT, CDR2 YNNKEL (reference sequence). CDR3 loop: CASSQQATNEKLFF. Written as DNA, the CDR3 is TGTGCCAGCAGCCAACAGGCAACTAATGAAAAACTGTTTTTT.

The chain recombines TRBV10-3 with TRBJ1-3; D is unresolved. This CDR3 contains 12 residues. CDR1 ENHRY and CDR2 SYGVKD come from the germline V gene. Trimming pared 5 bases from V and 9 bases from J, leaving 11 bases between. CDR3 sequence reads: CAISSDWLTIYF. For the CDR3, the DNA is TGTGCCATCAGTTCGGACTGGCTCACCATATATTTT.

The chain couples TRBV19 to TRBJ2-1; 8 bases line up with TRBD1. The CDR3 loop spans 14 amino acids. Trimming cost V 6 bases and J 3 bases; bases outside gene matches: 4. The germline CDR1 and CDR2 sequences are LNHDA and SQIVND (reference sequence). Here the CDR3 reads CASRSGTGYNEQFF. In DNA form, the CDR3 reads TGTGCCAGTAGATCCGGGACAGGCTACAATGAGCAGTTCTTC.

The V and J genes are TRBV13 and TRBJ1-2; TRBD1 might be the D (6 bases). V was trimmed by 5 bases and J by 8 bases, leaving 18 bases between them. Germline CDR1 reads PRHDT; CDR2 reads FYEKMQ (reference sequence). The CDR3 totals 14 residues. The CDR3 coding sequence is TGTGCCAGCAGCCGCCTTGGGGGGGCGGGAGGCTACACCTTC. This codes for CASSRLGGAGGYTF.

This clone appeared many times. The CDR3 loop is CASSLVAGGYNEQFF. The CDR3 DNA follows: TGTGCCAGCAGCTTGGTAGCGGGGGGTTACAATGAGCAGTTCTTC. The chain recombines TRBV7-3 with TRBJ2-1; 10 positions agree with TRBD2. The length of the CDR3 is 15 residues. Germline CDR1 reads SGHTA; CDR2 reads FQGTGA. V shed 3 bases and J 4 bases; nucleotides not matched to a gene: 3.

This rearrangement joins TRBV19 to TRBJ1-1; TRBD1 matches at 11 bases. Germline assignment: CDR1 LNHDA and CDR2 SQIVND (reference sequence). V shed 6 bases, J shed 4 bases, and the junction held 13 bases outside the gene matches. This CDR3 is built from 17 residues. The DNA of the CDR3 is TGTGCCAGTAGCCCCAATTCGGCCGGGACAGGGGGCACTGAAGCTTTCTTT. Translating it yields CASSPNSAGTGGTEAFF.

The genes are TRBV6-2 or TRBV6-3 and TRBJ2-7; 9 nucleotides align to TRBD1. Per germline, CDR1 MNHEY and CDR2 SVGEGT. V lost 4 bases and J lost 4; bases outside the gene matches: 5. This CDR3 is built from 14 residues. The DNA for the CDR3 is TGTGCCAGCAGTTTGGGACAGGGTCGTTACGAGCAGTACTTC. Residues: CASSLGQGRYEQYF.

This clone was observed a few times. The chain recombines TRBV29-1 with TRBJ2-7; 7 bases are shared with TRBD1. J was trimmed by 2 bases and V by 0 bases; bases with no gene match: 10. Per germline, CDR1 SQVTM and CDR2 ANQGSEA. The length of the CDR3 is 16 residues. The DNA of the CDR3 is TGCAGCGTTGAAGAGGAAGTACAGGGGACAACCTACGAGCAGTACTTC. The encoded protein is CSVEEEVQGTTYEQYF.

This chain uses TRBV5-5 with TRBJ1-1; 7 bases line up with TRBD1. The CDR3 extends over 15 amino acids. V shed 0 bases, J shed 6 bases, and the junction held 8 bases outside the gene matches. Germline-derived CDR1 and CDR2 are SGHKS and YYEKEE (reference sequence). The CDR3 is CASSLVEGAYAEAFF. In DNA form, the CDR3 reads TGTGCCAGCAGCTTGGTGGAGGGGGCCTACGCTGAAGCTTTCTTT.

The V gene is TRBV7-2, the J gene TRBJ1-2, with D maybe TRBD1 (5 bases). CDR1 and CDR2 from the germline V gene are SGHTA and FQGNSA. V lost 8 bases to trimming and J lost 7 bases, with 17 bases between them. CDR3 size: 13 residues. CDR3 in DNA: TGTGCCAGCCTCGGGGGAGTTTCGGGTGGCTACACCTTC. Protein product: CASLGGVSGGYTF.